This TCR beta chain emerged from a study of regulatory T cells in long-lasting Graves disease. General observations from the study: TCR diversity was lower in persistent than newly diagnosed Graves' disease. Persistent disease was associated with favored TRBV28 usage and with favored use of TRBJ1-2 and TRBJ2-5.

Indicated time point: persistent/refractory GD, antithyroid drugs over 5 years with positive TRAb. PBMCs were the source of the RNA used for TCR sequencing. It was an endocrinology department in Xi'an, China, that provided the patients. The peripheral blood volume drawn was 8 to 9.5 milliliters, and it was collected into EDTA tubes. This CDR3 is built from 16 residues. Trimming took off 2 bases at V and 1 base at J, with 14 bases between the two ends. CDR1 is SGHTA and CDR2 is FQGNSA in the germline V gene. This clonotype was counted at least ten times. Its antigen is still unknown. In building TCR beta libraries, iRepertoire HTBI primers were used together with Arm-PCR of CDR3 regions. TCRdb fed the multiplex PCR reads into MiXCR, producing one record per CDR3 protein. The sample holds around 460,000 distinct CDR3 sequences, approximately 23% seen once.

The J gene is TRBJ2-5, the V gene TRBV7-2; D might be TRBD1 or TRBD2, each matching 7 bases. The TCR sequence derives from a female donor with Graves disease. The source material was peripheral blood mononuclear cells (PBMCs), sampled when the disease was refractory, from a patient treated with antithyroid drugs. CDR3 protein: CASSLQGGNLQETQYF. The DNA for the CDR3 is TGTGCCAGCAGCTTACAGGGGGGGAATCTCCAAGAGACCCAGTACTTC.